A selection of T cell receptor beta chains follows, all from one sample in a study of T cells in Graves' hyperthyroidism and ophthalmopathy. TCRdb ran MiXCR on the multiplex PCR reads and lists one entry per CDR3 protein. The data contain a few hundred thousand distinct CDR3 sequences, about 16% of them seen just once; the ten biggest clones take up 25% to 30%. The sequenced material came from blood. The receptors here all came from a woman aged 25 to 45 with Graves' ophthalmopathy. Each CDR3 is given with its conserved first and last residue. D genes are given only for firm matches. A row's size may be missing; if present it is once, few, many or a size class.

d_call clone_size j_call v_call cdr3_aa cdr3_nt
. . TRBJ1-4 TRBV29-1 CSVQLHGTSEKLFF TGCAGCGTCCAATTACACGGGACGAGTGAAAAACTGTTTTTT
TRBD2 few TRBJ2-7 TRBV5-5 CASSLESGGGIIGEQYF TGTGCCAGCAGCTTGGAATCAGGCGGGGGGATTATCGGGGAGCAGTACTTC
. many TRBJ2-7 TRBV28 CASSSNGQSYEQYF TGTGCCAGCAGTTCAAATGGCCAGTCCTACGAGCAGTACTTC
. many TRBJ1-2 TRBV3-1 CASRRLGATYGYTF TGTGCCAGCAGACGATTGGGGGCTACCTATGGCTACACCTTC
TRBD2 few TRBJ2-5 TRBV20-1 CSPASGRQETQYF TGCAGTCCAGCTAGCGGGAGGCAAGAGACCCAGTACTTC
TRBD1 many TRBJ2-1 TRBV27 CASSTDRGGRGEQFF TGTGCCAGCAGTACGGACAGGGGTGGGAGGGGTGAGCAGTTCTTC
TRBD1 . TRBJ1-2 TRBV2 CASRGGQGGYGYTF TGTGCCAGCAGAGGGGGACAGGGAGGCTATGGCTACACCTTC
TRBD1 many TRBJ1-5 TRBV19 CATDRGSSQPQHF TGTGCCACAGACAGGGGATCGAGTCAGCCCCAGCATTTT
. many TRBJ2-1 TRBV24-1 CATSDPAGTPYNEQFF TGTGCCACCAGTGACCCCGCCGGGACCCCGTACAATGAGCAGTTCTTC
TRBD1 many TRBJ2-7 TRBV20-1 CSAETGQGDYEQYF TGCAGTGCAGAGACAGGGCAGGGGGACTACGAGCAGTACTTC
. medium-sized TRBJ2-1 TRBV3-1 CASSQDPEFGEQFF TGTGCCAGCAGCCAAGATCCAGAGTTCGGGGAGCAGTTCTTC
TRBD2 many TRBJ2-1 TRBV20-1 CSARALATIYNEQFF TGCAGTGCCAGGGCACTAGCGACCATCTACAATGAGCAGTTCTTC
. . TRBJ2-6 TRBV20-1 CSASKQGSGSGANVLTF TGCAGTGCTAGTAAACAGGGATCCGGCTCTGGGGCCAACGTCCTGACTTTC